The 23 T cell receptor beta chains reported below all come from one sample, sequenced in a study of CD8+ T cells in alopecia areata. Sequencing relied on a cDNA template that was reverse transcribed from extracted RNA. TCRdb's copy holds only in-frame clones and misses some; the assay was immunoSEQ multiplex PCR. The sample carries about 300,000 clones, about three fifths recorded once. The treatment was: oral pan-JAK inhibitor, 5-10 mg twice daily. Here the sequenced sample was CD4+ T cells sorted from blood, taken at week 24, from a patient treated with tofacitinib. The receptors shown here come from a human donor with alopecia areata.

CDR3 bases: TGTGCCTGGAACATCAACACTGAAGCTTTCTTT. Amino acid sequence: CAWNINTEAFF. The chain joins TRBV30 to TRBJ1-1; D unclear. V was cut by 4 bases and J by 2 bases, with 5 bases left in between. CDR1 is GTSNPN, CDR2 SVGIG, per germline (reference sequence). The CDR3 totals 11 residues.

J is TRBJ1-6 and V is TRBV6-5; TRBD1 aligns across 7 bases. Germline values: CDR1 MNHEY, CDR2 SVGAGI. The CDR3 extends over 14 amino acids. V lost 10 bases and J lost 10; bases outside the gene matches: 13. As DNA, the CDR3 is TGTGCCACCGCGGAACAGGGGTATCGGTCACCCCTCCACTTT. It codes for CATAEQGYRSPLHF.

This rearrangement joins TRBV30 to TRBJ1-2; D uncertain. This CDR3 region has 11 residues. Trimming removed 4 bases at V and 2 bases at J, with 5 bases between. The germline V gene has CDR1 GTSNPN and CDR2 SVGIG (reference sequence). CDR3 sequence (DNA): TGTGCCTGGAATCAAAACTATGGCTACACCTTC. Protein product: CAWNQNYGYTF.

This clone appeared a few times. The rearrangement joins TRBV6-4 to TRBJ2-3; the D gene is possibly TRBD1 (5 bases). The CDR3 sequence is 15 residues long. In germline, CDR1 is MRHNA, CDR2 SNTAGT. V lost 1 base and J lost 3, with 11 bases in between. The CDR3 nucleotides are TGTGCCAGCAGTGACTGGGGCGGTGGTACAGATACGCAGTATTTT. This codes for CASSDWGGGTDTQYF.

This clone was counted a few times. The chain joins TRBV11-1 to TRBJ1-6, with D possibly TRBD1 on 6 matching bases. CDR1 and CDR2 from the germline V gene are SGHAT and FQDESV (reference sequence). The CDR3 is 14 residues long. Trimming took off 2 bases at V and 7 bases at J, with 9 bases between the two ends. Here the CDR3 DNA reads TGTGCCAGCAGCTTAAGTACAGGGAATTCACCCCTCCACTTT. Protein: CASSLSTGNSPLHF.

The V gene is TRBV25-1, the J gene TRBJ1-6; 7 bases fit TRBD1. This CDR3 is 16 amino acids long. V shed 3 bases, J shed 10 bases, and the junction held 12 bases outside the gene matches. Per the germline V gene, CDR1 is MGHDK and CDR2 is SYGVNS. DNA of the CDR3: TGTGCCAGCAGTGACCAAAGACAGGGCGGAGGATCACCCCTCCACTTT. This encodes CASSDQRQGGGSPLHF. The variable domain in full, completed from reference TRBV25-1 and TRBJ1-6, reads EADIYQTPRYLVIGTGKKITLECSQTMGHDKMYWYQQDPGMELHLIHYSYGVNSTEKGDLSSESTVSRIRTEHFPLTLESARPSHTSQYLCASSDQRQGGGSPLHFGNGTRLTVT.

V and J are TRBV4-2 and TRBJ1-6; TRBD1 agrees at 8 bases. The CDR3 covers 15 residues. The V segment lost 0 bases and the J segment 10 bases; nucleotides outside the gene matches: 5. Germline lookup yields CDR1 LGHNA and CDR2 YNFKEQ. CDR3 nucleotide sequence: TGTGCCAGCAGCCAAGAGGGGACAGGAGTCTCACCCCTCCACTTT. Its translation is CASSQEGTGVSPLHF.

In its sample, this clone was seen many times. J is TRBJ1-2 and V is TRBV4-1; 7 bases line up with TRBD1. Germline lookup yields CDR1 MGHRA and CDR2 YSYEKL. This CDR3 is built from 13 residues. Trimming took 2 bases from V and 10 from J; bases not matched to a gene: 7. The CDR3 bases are TGCGCCAGCAGCCAACCCGGGACAGAGGCCTACACCTTC. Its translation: CASSQPGTEAYTF.

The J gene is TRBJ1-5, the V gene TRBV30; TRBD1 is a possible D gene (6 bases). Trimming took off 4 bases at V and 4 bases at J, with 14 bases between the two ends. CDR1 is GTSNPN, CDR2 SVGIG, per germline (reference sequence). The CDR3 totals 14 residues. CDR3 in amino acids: CAWTEDRFNQPQHF. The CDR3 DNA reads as TGTGCCTGGACCGAAGACAGGTTTAATCAGCCCCAGCATTTT.

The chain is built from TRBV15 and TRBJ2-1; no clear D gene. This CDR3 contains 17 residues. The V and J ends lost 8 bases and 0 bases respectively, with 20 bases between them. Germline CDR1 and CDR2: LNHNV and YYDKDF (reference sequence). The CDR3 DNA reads TGTGCCACCTCAAGTAGGTCGCGGTCGAGCTCCTACAATGAGCAGTTCTTC. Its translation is CATSSRSRSSSYNEQFF.

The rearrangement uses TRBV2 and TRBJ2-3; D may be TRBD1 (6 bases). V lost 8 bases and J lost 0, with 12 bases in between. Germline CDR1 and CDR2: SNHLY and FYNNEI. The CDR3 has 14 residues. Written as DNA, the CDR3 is TGTGCCAGCCACAGGACAGCCAGCACAGATACGCAGTATTTT. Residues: CASHRTASTDTQYF.

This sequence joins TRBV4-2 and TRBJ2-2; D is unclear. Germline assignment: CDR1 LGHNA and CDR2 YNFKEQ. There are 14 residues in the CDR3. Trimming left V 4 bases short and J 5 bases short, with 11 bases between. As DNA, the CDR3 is TGTGCCAGCAGCCCAACTCGGAGAACCGGGGAGCTGTTTTTT. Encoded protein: CASSPTRRTGELFF.

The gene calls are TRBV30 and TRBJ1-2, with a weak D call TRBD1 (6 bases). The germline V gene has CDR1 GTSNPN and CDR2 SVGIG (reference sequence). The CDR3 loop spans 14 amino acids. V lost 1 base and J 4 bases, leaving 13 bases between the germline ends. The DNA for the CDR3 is TGTGCCTGGAGTGGGACAGAGATTTCCTATGGCTACACCTTC. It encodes CAWSGTEISYGYTF.

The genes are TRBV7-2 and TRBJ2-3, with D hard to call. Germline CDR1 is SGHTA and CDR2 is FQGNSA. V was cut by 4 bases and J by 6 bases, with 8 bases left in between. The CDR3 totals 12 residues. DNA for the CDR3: TGTGCCAGCAGCTCCCCCTGGGATACGCAGTATTTT. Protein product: CASSSPWDTQYF.

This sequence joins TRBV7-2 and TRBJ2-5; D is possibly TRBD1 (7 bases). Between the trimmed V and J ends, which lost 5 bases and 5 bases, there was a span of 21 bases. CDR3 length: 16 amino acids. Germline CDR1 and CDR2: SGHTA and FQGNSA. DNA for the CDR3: TGTGCCAGCAGCCCCTCATACACGACAGGGAGGGAGACCCAGTACTTC. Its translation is CASSPSYTTGRETQYF. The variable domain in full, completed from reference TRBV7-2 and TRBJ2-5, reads GAGVSQSPSNKVTEKGKDVELRCDPISGHTALYWYRQSLGQGLEFLIYFQGNSAPDKSGLPSDRFSAERTGGSVSTLTIQRTQQEDSAVYLCASSPSYTTGRETQYFGPGTRLLVL.

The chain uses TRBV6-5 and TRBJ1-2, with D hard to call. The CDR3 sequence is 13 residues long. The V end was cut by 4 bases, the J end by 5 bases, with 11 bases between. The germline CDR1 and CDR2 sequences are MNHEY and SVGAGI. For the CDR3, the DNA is TGTGCCAGCAGTTCAAACTTCTTGTATGGCTACACCTTC. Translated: CASSSNFLYGYTF.

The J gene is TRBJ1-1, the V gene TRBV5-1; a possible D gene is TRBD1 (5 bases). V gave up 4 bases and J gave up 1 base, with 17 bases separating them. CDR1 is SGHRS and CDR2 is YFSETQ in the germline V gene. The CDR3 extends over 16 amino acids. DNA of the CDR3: TGCGCCAGCAGCCGACGTGAACAGGCGCGGAACACTGAAGCTTTCTTT. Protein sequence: CASSRREQARNTEAFF.

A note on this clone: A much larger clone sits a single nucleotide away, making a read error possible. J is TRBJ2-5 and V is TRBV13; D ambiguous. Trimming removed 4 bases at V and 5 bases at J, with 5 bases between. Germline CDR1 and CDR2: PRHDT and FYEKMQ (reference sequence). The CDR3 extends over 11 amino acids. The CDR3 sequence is CASSSGETQYF. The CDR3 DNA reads TGTGCCAGCAGCTCTGGGGAGACCCAGTACTTC.

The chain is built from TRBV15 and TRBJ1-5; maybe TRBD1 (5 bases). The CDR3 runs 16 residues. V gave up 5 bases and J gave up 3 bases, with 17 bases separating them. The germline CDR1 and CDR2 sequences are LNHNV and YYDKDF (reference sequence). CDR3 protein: CATSLPRMGHNQPQHF. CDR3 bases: TGTGCCACCAGCTTGCCCCGGATGGGGCACAATCAGCCCCAGCATTTT. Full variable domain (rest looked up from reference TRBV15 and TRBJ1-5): DAMVIQNPRYQVTQFGKPVTLSCSQTLNHNVMYWYQQKSSQAPKLLFHYYDKDFNNEADTPDNFQSRRPNTSFCFLDIRSPGLGDTAMYLCATSLPRMGHNQPQHFGDGTRLSIL.

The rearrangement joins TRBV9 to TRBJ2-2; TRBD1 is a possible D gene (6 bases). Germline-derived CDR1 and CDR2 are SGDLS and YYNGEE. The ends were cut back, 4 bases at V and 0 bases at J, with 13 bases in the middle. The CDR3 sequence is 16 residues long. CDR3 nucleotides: TGTGCCAGCAGCCCCCGAGGGACATCGAACACCGGGGAGCTGTTTTTT. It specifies CASSPRGTSNTGELFF.

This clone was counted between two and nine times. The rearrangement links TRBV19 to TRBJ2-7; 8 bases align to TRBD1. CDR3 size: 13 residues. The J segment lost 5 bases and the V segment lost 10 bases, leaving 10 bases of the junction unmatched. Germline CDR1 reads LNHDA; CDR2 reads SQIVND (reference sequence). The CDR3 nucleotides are TGTGCCACCGCGCCAGGGGGCCGGAACGAGCAGTACTTC. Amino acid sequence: CATAPGGRNEQYF.

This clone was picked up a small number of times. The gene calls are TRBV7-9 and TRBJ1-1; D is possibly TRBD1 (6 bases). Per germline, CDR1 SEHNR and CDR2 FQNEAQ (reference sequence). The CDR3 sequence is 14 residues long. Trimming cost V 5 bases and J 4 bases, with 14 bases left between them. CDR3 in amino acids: CASSLQGSVTEAFF. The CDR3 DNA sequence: TGTGCCAGCAGCCTACAGGGTTCGGTCACTGAAGCTTTCTTT.

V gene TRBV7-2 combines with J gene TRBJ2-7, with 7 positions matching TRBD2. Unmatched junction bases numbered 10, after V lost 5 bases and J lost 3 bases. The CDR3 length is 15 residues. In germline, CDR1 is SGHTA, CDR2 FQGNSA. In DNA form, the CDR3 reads TGTGCCAGCAGCCCCTCTGGGGGGGGTCGCTACGAGCAGTACTTC. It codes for CASSPSGGGRYEQYF.